Below are 2 T cell receptor beta chains sequenced from a single sample in a study of T cell repertoires in cytomegalovirus infection. No antigen is known for these receptors. TCRdb independently ran MiXCR on the reads; one entry per CDR3 protein. The table shows approximately 280,000 distinct CDR3 sequences, with 22% occurring only once. Sample: cultured PBMCs, taken from culture after CMV antigen stimulation. The receptor set was obtained from a human donor in good health (CMV status not recorded). Some clones in this sample may be carry-over from other donors' samples.

The chain carries TRBV12-3 or TRBV12-4 and TRBJ1-5, with no clear D. The CDR3 has 13 amino acids. V was trimmed by 6 bases and J by 6 bases, leaving 12 bases between them. The CDR3 is CASSLLEGQPQHF. In DNA, the CDR3 is TGTGCCAGCAGCCTTCTGGAAGGTCAGCCCCAGCATTTT.

This clonotype showed up just a few times. The V call is TRBV6-6, the J call TRBJ2-1, with TRBD2 as a possible D gene (6 bases). The CDR3 runs 13 residues. CDR1 and CDR2 from the germline V gene are MNHNY and SVGAGI (reference sequence). Trimming took off 0 bases at V and 8 bases at J, with 8 bases between the two ends. CDR3 bases: TGTGCCAGCAGTTACTCGTGGAGGGATGAGCAGTTCTTC. Translation: CASSYSWRDEQFF.